One and the same sample provided the 30 T cell receptor beta chains below, sequenced in a study of T cells in Graves' hyperthyroidism and ophthalmopathy. The TCR beta CDR3 regions underwent amplification using RNA transcripts as the source. HTBI primers were used for first-round RT-PCR of the TCR CDR3. TCRdb ran MiXCR on the multiplex PCR reads and lists one entry per CDR3 protein. The sample consists of over 400,000 distinct CDR3 sequences, about 20% of them appearing once. The specimen was blood. These receptors were taken from a woman in her seventies with Graves' ophthalmopathy.

This clonotype occurred once. The chain couples TRBV7-9 to TRBJ2-7, with unresolved D. The CDR3 covers 11 residues. Germline V gene sequence: CDR1 SEHNR, CDR2 FQNEAQ (reference sequence). Trimming took 5 bases from V and 7 from J, leaving 9 bases between them. CDR3 in amino acids: CASSHRREQYF. The DNA for the CDR3 is TGTGCCAGCAGCCACCGTCGGGAGCAGTACTTC.

The chain has TRBV10-2 and TRBJ2-3; 11 bases map to TRBD2. Germline V gene sequence: CDR1 WSHSY, CDR2 SAAADI. CDR3 length equals 14 residues. With 10 bases clipped from V and 4 bases from J, the junction kept 7 bases outside the gene matches. CDR3 in amino acids: CATASGRLADTQYF. DNA of the CDR3: TGCGCCACCGCTAGCGGGAGGTTGGCAGATACGCAGTATTTT.

This clonotype was counted only a few times. The V gene is TRBV5-4, the J gene TRBJ1-5; TRBD1 aligns across 8 bases. Looked up from germline, CDR1 is SGHNT and CDR2 is YYREEE (reference sequence). This CDR3 has 17 amino acids. V dropped 2 bases and J dropped 5; count of bases not matched to a gene: 12. CDR3 sequence: CASSLKPYDRGDQPQHF. CDR3 nucleotide sequence: TGTGCCAGCAGCTTAAAACCCTACGACAGGGGAGATCAGCCCCAGCATTTT.

This clonotype has just a few counts. The CDR3 nucleotides read TGCAGCGTTGGGGACAGGGGGGCACACACAGATACGCAGTATTTT. Protein product: CSVGDRGAHTDTQYF. The chain combines TRBV29-1 with TRBJ2-3; the match to TRBD1 covers 11 bases. Germline trimming cut 4 bases from V and 2 bases from J; bases unmatched to any gene: 5. This CDR3 spans 15 amino acids. Germline assignment: CDR1 SQVTM and CDR2 ANQGSEA.

This clonotype showed up just a few times. This chain joins TRBV20-1 and TRBJ1-6, with 7 bases identical to TRBD1. The germline CDR1 and CDR2 sequences are DFQATT and SNEGSKA (reference sequence). The J segment lost 7 bases and the V segment lost 0 bases, leaving 3 bases of the junction unmatched. The CDR3 totals 14 residues. CDR3 nucleotide sequence: TGCAGTGCTAGAGATAACAGGGGAAATTCACCCCTCCACTTT. Its translation is CSARDNRGNSPLHF.

The V gene is TRBV11-2, the J gene TRBJ1-1; possibly TRBD1 for D (5 bases). The CDR3 has 14 amino acids. V lost 1 base, J lost 5 bases, and 11 bases lay in between. Per germline, CDR1 SGHAT and CDR2 FQNNGV. The CDR3: CASSLVLGQTEAFF. The CDR3 bases are TGTGCCAGCAGCTTAGTTCTGGGGCAGACTGAAGCTTTCTTT.

V and J are TRBV6-1 and TRBJ2-3; D is ambiguous. From germline, CDR1 is MNHNS and CDR2 SASEGT. Trimming removed 6 bases from V and 6 bases from J, with 19 bases in between. This CDR3 comprises 15 residues. The CDR3: CASRHSGPSADTQYF. The DNA of the CDR3 is TGTGCCAGCAGACACAGTGGCCCCTCCGCGGATACGCAGTATTTT.

V gene TRBV19 combines with J gene TRBJ2-2, with 13 bases matching TRBD2. Germline CDR1 is LNHDA and CDR2 is SQIVND (reference sequence). The CDR3 runs to 15 residues. With V trimmed by 10 bases and J by 0 bases, 2 bases remained unmatched. The CDR3 loop is CATGLAGPNTGELFF. The DNA of the CDR3 is TGTGCCACGGGACTAGCGGGACCGAACACCGGGGAGCTGTTTTTT. The whole variable domain, filled in from reference TRBV19 and TRBJ2-2, reads DGGITQSPKYLFRKEGQNVTLSCEQNLNHDAMYWYRQDPGQGLRLIYYSQIVNDFQKGDIAEGYSVSREKKESFPLTVTSAQKNPTAFYLCATGLAGPNTGELFFGEGSRLTVL.

This clonotype was seen more than once but under ten times. The V call is TRBV7-6, the J call TRBJ1-2, with 10 bases that match TRBD1. The CDR3 is made up of 13 amino acids. Germline CDR1 is SGHVS and CDR2 is FNYEAQ. The V gene end was trimmed by 4 bases and the J gene end by 6 bases; junction bases not matched to a gene: 2. The CDR3 DNA reads as TGTGCCAGCAGCTCTGGACAGGGGGATGGCTACACCTTC. As protein: CASSSGQGDGYTF.

The chain employs TRBV6-1 and TRBJ2-1, with TRBD2 matching over 9 bases. V trimming: 6 bases; J trimming: 8 bases; junction bases outside the gene matches: 17. From germline, CDR1 is MNHNS and CDR2 SASEGT. The CDR3 covers 17 residues. CDR3 region: CASRPLGGLAGMDEQFF. As DNA, the CDR3 is TGTGCCAGCAGGCCTTTAGGGGGCCTAGCGGGAATGGATGAGCAGTTCTTC.

The chain combines TRBV20-1 with TRBJ1-1; the match to TRBD1 covers 7 bases. Germline CDR1 is DFQATT and CDR2 is SNEGSKA (reference sequence). V shed 8 bases and J 1 base; nucleotides not matched to a gene: 7. The length of the CDR3 is 13 residues. The CDR3 spells CSRSRTGNTEAFF. CDR3 nucleotide sequence: TGCAGTCGAAGTCGGACAGGGAACACTGAAGCTTTCTTT.

This clonotype was recorded many times. V usage is TRBV7-2 and J usage is TRBJ2-4; 9 nucleotides line up with TRBD1. Germline V lookup: CDR1 SGHTA, CDR2 FQGNSA. The CDR3 spans 14 residues. Trimming removed 7 bases from V and 3 bases from J; junction bases left unmatched: 4. CDR3 sequence reads: CASTRQGDKNIQYF. The CDR3 nucleotides read TGTGCCAGCACTCGACAGGGGGACAAAAACATTCAGTACTTC.

The chain is built from TRBV25-1 and TRBJ2-3; 10 nucleotides agree with TRBD2. V lost 5 bases and J lost 5; bases outside the gene matches: 4. The CDR3 has 14 residues. From germline, CDR1 is MGHDK and CDR2 SYGVNS. CDR3 nucleotide sequence: TGTGCCAGCAGTAAAGCGGGGGGGATAGATACGCAGTATTTT. Protein sequence: CASSKAGGIDTQYF.

V gene TRBV6-1 combines with J gene TRBJ2-5; D is unclear. CDR1 is MNHNS and CDR2 is SASEGT in the germline V gene. Trimming removed 11 bases from V and 5 bases from J, with 18 bases in between. This CDR3 comprises 13 residues. CDR3 protein: CAHRAPPGETQYF. CDR3 bases: TGTGCCCACCGGGCCCCCCCTGGGGAGACCCAGTACTTC.

In its sample, this clonotype was seen many times. This rearrangement joins TRBV11-1 to TRBJ2-1; 7 nucleotides align to TRBD1. The CDR3 runs 15 residues. The V and J ends lost 4 bases and 3 bases, in that order; junction bases with no gene match: 6. The V gene's germline CDR1 is SGHAT and CDR2 FQDESV (reference sequence). The chain's CDR3 is CASSSLDRIYNEQFF. CDR3 DNA sequence: TGTGCCAGCAGCTCACTGGACAGGATCTACAATGAGCAGTTCTTC.

The rearrangement uses TRBV6-5 and TRBJ1-2; D is unresolved. CDR3 length: 13 residues. CDR1 MNHEY and CDR2 SVGAGI come from the germline V gene. Trimming removed 0 bases at V and 10 bases at J, with 12 bases between. The CDR3 spells CASSYSLRLDYTF. Here the CDR3 DNA reads TGTGCCAGCAGTTACTCGTTACGGCTTGACTACACCTTC.

V usage is TRBV12-3 or TRBV12-4 and J usage is TRBJ2-5; no firm D call. V lost 0 bases and J 5 bases, leaving 7 bases between the germline ends. The CDR3 consists of 13 residues. CDR3 sequence (DNA): TGTGCCAGCAGTTTAGCCCCGGCGGAGACCCAGTACTTC. It translates to CASSLAPAETQYF.

The rearrangement joins TRBV5-1 to TRBJ2-1, with D perhaps TRBD1 (6 bases). This CDR3 is built from 14 residues. The germline CDR1 and CDR2 sequences are SGHRS and YFSETQ. V lost 5 bases to trimming and J lost 7 bases, with 16 bases between them. CDR3 protein: CASSSGQSGNEQFF. As DNA, the CDR3 is TGCGCCAGCAGTTCCGGACAGTCGGGGAATGAGCAGTTCTTC. The full variable domain, its missing parts supplied by reference TRBV5-1 and TRBJ2-1, is KAGVTQTPRYLIKTRGQQVTLSCSPISGHRSVSWYQQTPGQGLQFLFEYFSETQRNKGNFPGRFSGRQFSNSRSEMNVSTLELGDSALYLCASSSGQSGNEQFFGPGTRLTVL.

This clonotype was observed a few times. V and J are TRBV29-1 and TRBJ1-5; D not certain. V shed 4 bases and J shed 8 bases, with 15 bases lying between them. This CDR3 has 13 amino acids. Looked up from germline, CDR1 is SQVTM and CDR2 is ANQGSEA. CDR3 nucleotide sequence: TGCAGCGTTGCCTTCGTACTCGGGGAGCCCCAGCATTTT. Translation gives CSVAFVLGEPQHF.

This clonotype has at least ten counts. The chain carries TRBV3-1 and TRBJ1-2; D is undetermined. The CDR3 is made up of 15 amino acids. CDR1 is LGHDT and CDR2 is YNNKEL in the germline V gene (reference sequence). V gave up 4 bases and J gave up 4 bases, with 16 bases separating them. Here the CDR3 reads CASSLRLSVGYGYTF. The CDR3 region has the DNA TGTGCCAGCAGCCTTAGGTTGTCCGTCGGCTATGGCTACACCTTC.

This clonotype was recorded at least ten times. The J gene is TRBJ1-1, the V gene TRBV25-1; the match to TRBD1 covers 10 bases. V trimming: 6 bases; J trimming: 5 bases; junction bases outside the gene matches: 3. This CDR3 has 13 amino acids. Germline V gene lookup returns CDR1 MGHDK and CDR2 SYGVNS. For the CDR3, the DNA is TGTGCCAGCAGGGGACAGGGGAGGACTGAAGCTTTCTTT. This sequence encodes CASRGQGRTEAFF.

This clonotype has only a few counts. The V gene is TRBV6-1, the J gene TRBJ1-1, with D possibly matching TRBD1 (5 bases). V was clipped by 7 bases and J by 4 bases, with 10 bases between them. The CDR3 covers 12 residues. The germline CDR1 and CDR2 sequences are MNHNS and SASEGT. The DNA of the CDR3 is TGTGCCAGCACCCGGGGGGGCACTGAAGCTTTCTTT. Translating gives CASTRGGTEAFF.

V and J are TRBV6-4 and TRBJ1-1, with D unclear. Germline loops: CDR1 MRHNA, CDR2 SNTAGT. The CDR3 spans 14 residues. Trimming removed 2 bases from V and 2 bases from J, with 9 bases in between. The CDR3 spells CASSDRGGNTEAFF. The CDR3 region has the DNA TGTGCCAGCAGTGACCGGGGAGGAAACACTGAAGCTTTCTTT.

The sample holds many counts of this clonotype. The chain employs TRBV2 and TRBJ2-1, with 8 bases identical to TRBD2. Germline loops: CDR1 SNHLY, CDR2 FYNNEI. The CDR3 has 16 amino acids. Trimming cost V 6 bases and J 3 bases; bases outside gene matches: 10. The CDR3 sequence: CASSRLTSGVYNEQFF. As DNA, the CDR3 is TGTGCCAGCAGCCGCCTCACTAGCGGAGTCTACAATGAGCAGTTCTTC.

The chain joins TRBV7-8 to TRBJ2-1, with D unclear. V was shortened by 1 base and J by 13 bases, with 8 bases between the two germline ends. Germline assignment: CDR1 SGHVS and CDR2 FQNEAQ. CDR3 length equals 11 residues. Here the CDR3 DNA reads TGTGCCAGCAGCTTAGGAAAACCTCAGTTCTTC. Translation gives CASSLGKPQFF.

The chain has TRBV7-2 and TRBJ2-1; D remains ambiguous. Trimming removed 1 base from V and 10 bases from J, with 5 bases in between. Per the germline V gene, CDR1 is SGHTA and CDR2 is FQGNSA. The CDR3 covers 11 residues. The CDR3 loop is CASSLEAEQFF. Here the CDR3 DNA reads TGTGCCAGCAGCTTAGAAGCCGAGCAGTTCTTC. Complete variable domain (other parts from reference TRBV7-2 and TRBJ2-1): GAGVSQSPSNKVTEKGKDVELRCDPISGHTALYWYRQSLGQGLEFLIYFQGNSAPDKSGLPSDRFSAERTGGSVSTLTIQRTQQEDSAVYLCASSLEAEQFFGPGTRLTVL.

The table lists this clonotype with many counts. This sequence joins TRBV7-8 and TRBJ2-5, with TRBD1 identical over 8 bases. The CDR3 is 14 amino acids. Germline V gene sequence: CDR1 SGHVS, CDR2 FQNEAQ. With 5 bases clipped from V and 7 bases from J, the junction kept 9 bases outside the gene matches. CDR3 coding DNA: TGTGCCAGCAGCACCCCGGACAGGGTGAGGACCCAGTACTTC. This sequence encodes CASSTPDRVRTQYF. The full variable domain, rest sourced from reference TRBV7-8 and TRBJ2-5, is GAGVSQSPRYKVAKRGQDVALRCDPISGHVSLFWYQQALGQGPEFLTYFQNEAQLDKSGLPSDRFFAERPEGSVSTLKIQRTQQEDSAVYLCASSTPDRVRTQYFGPGTRLLVL.

The chain combines TRBV20-1 with TRBJ2-1, with unresolved D. V was clipped by 4 bases and J by 0 bases, with 13 bases between them. CDR3 size: 15 residues. Germline values: CDR1 DFQATT, CDR2 SNEGSKA (reference sequence). The CDR3 DNA sequence: TGCAGTGCTACAAAACGAGCGAGCTCCTACAATGAGCAGTTCTTC. Its translation: CSATKRASSYNEQFF.

The J gene is TRBJ2-3, the V gene TRBV20-1; D is unclear. Trimming stripped 6 bases from V and 7 bases from J, with 17 bases between. Per germline, CDR1 DFQATT and CDR2 SNEGSKA (reference sequence). The CDR3 is made up of 13 amino acids. The CDR3 DNA sequence: TGCAGTGCCCCAGATCAAGGGTACTATACGCAGTATTTT. Protein: CSAPDQGYYTQYF.

This clonotype was seen a few times. CDR3 DNA: TGTGCCAGCAGGCGTCCGGGACAAAGTAGCACAGATACGCAGTATTTT. It yields the protein CASRRPGQSSTDTQYF. The genes are TRBV6-1 and TRBJ2-3; a weak D match, TRBD1 (6 bases). The germline CDR1 and CDR2 sequences are MNHNS and SASEGT. The V and J ends lost 6 bases and 0 bases respectively, with 16 bases between them. The CDR3 is 16 residues long.